This T cell receptor (beta chain) is from a study of shared clonotypes between healthy human individuals. Libraries were prepared by immunoSEQ multiplex PCR; TCRdb keeps only in-frame clonotypes and omits some of them. The profile shows roughly 2.5 million clones, around nine tenths of them singletons. Germline CDR1 reads KGHSH; CDR2 reads LQKENI. This CDR3 region has 13 residues. V dropped 2 bases and J dropped 6 bases, with 9 bases sitting between them. J is TRBJ2-3 and V is TRBV18; D gene unclear. The TCR originated in a man between 18 and 29 years old in good health. The sample taken for sequencing was naive CD4+ T cells sorted from blood. Subset specified: CD45RA+ positively selected. The CDR3 here is CASSPSRLDTQYF. CDR3 in DNA: TGTGCCAGCTCACCATCCAGGCTGGATACGCAGTATTTT. Variable domain in full (rest from reference TRBV18 and TRBJ2-3): NAGVMQNPRHLVRRRGQEARLRCSPMKGHSHVYWYRQLPEEGLKFMVYLQKENIIDESGMPKERFSAEFPKEGPSILRIQQVVRGDSAAYFCASSPSRLDTQYFGPGTRLTVL.